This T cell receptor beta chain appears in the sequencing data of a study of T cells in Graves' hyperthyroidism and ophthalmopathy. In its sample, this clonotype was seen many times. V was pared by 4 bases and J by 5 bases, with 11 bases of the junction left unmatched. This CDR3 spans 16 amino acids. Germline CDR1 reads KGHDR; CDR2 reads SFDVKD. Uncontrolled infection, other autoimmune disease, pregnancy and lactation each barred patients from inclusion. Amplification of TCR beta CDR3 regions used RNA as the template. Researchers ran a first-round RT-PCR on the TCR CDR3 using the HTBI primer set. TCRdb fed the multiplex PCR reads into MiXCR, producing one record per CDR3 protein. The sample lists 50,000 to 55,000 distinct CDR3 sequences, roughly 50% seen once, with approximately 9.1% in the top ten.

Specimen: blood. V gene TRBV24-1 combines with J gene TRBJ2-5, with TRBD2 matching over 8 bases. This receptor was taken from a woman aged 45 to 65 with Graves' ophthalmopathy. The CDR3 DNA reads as TGTGCCACCAGTGACCCCTTGCGGGGGGCGGGGGAGACCCAGTACTTC. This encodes CATSDPLRGAGETQYF.